This TCR beta chain appears in the sequencing data of a study of technical replicates of blood from a few donors. TCRdb keeps only in-frame clones here, not all; method: immunoSEQ multiplex PCR. The sample holds tens of thousands of clones, about nine tenths seen once. The CDR3 has 12 residues. Trimming took off 3 bases at V and 7 bases at J, with 9 bases between the two ends. Germline-derived CDR1 and CDR2 are ENHRY and SYGVKD. Sequenced sample: T cells isolated from PBMCs. The sequence came from a human donor in good health. The gene calls are TRBV10-3 and TRBJ2-5; weak D call: TRBD1 (5 bases). This CDR3 reads CAISEGVATQYF. The CDR3 coding sequence is TGTGCCATCAGTGAAGGGGTAGCGACCCAGTACTTC.